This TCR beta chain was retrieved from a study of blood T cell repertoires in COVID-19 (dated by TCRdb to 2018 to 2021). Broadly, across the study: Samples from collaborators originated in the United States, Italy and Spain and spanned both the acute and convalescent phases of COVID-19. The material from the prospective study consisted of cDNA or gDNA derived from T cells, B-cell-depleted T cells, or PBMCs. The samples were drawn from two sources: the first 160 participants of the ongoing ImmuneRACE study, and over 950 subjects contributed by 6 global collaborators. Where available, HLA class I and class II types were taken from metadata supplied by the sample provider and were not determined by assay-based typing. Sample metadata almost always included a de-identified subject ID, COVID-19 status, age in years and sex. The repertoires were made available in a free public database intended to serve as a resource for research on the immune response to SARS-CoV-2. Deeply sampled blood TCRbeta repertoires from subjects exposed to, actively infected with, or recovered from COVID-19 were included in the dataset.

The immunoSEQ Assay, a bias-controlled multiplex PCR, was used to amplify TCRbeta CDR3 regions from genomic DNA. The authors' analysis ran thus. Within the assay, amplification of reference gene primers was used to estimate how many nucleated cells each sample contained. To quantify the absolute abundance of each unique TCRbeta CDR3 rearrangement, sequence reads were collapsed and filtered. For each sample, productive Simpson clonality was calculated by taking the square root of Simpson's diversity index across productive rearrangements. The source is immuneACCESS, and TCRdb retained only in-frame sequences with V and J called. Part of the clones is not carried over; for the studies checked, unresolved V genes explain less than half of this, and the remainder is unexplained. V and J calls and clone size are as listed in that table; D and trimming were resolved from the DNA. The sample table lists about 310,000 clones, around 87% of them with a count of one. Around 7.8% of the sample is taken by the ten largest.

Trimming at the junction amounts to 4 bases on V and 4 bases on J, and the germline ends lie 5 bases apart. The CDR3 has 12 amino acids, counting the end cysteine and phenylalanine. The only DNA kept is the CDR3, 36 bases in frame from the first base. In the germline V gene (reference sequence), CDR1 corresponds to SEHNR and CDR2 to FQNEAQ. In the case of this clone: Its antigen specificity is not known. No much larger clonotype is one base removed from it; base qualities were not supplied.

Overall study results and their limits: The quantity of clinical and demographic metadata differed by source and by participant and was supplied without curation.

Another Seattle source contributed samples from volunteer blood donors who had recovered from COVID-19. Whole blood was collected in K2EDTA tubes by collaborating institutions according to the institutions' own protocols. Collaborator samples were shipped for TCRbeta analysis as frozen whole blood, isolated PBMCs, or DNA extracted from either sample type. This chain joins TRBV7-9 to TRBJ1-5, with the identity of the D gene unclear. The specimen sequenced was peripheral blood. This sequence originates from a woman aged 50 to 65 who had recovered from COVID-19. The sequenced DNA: TGTGCCAGCAGCTCGGGGAATCAGCCCCAGCATTTT. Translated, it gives CASSSGNQPQHF.